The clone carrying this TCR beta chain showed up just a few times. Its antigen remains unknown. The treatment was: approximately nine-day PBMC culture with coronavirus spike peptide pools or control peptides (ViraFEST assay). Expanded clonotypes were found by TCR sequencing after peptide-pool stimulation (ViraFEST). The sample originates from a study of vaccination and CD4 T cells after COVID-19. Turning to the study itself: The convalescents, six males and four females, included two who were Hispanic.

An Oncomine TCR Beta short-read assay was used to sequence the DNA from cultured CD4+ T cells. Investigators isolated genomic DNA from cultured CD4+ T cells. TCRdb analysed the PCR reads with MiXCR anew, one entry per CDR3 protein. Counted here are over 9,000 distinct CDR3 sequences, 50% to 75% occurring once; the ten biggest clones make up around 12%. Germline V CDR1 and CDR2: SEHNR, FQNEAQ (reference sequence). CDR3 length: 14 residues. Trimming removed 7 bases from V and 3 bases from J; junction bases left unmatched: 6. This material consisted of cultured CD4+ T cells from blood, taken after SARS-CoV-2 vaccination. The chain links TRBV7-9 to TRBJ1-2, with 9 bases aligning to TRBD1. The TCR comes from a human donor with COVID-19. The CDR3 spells CASTRQGDYYGYTF. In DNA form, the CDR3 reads TGTGCCAGCACCAGACAGGGGGATTACTATGGCTACACCTTC.